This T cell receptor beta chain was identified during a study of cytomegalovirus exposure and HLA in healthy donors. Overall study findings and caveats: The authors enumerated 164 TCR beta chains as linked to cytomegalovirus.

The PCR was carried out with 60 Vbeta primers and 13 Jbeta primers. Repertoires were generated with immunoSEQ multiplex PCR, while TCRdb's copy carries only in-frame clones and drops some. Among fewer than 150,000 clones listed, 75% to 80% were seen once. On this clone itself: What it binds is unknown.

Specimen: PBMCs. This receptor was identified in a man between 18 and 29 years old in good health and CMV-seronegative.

This CDR3 is CASSIYRGTEAFF. The CDR3 region has the DNA TGTGCCAGTAGTATATATAGGGGCACTGAAGCTTTCTTT. V is TRBV19 and J is TRBJ1-1; weak D call: TRBD1 (5 bases). This CDR3 is built from 13 residues. Deletions cut 2 bases from V and 4 bases from J, with 8 bases between. The germline gives CDR1 LNHDA, CDR2 SQIVND (reference sequence).